A selection of T cell receptor beta chains follows, all from one sample in a study of blood T cells in healthy people across ages. TCRdb ran MiXCR on the 5' RACE reads and lists one entry per CDR3 protein. Of 1.5 million to 2 million distinct CDR3 sequences detected, 28% appear once; the ten largest clones hold 7.7%. The material sequenced was blood. The receptor set was obtained from a woman under 40 in good health. CDR3s include the opening cysteine and the closing phenylalanine or tryptophan. D genes are given only for firm matches. For some rows the clone size is stated as once, few or many, or as a class when expanded; others skip it.

clone_size: few
d_call: TRBD2
v_call: TRBV7-6
j_call: TRBJ2-5
cdr3_aa: CASSSPSAAGAETQYF
cdr3_nt: TGTGCCAGCAGCTCCCCCTCAGCAGCGGGAGCCGAGACCCAGTACTTC

clone_size: .
d_call: .
v_call: TRBV30
j_call: TRBJ2-3
cdr3_aa: CAWSVGYTQYF
cdr3_nt: TGTGCCTGGAGTGTAGGATATACGCAGTATTTT

clone_size: many
d_call: .
v_call: TRBV20-1
j_call: TRBJ2-3
cdr3_aa: CSASSLDSSGYTQYF
cdr3_nt: TGCAGTGCCTCTTCACTAGATTCATCGGGATATACGCAGTATTTT

clone_size: .
d_call: .
v_call: TRBV6-1
j_call: TRBJ1-5
cdr3_aa: CASIFDQSLGQPQHF
cdr3_nt: TGTGCCAGCATCTTCGACCAATCCCTTGGGCAGCCCCAGCATTTT

clone_size: .
d_call: .
v_call: TRBV5-1
j_call: TRBJ1-2
cdr3_aa: CASSLAGGGGYGYTF
cdr3_nt: TGCGCCAGCAGCTTGGCCGGGGGGGGCGGCTATGGCTACACCTTC

clone_size: .
d_call: .
v_call: TRBV7-6
j_call: TRBJ2-1
cdr3_aa: CASSLAPFRGHEQFF
cdr3_nt: TGTGCCAGCAGCTTAGCGCCCTTTCGGGGGCATGAGCAGTTCTTC

clone_size: .
d_call: .
v_call: TRBV4-2
j_call: TRBJ2-1
cdr3_aa: CASSQVAGRDNEQFF
cdr3_nt: TGTGCCAGCAGCCAAGTGGCGGGGCGAGACAATGAGCAGTTCTTC

clone_size: few
d_call: .
v_call: TRBV5-6
j_call: TRBJ2-5
cdr3_aa: CASGRAEVETQYF
cdr3_nt: TGTGCCAGTGGGCGGGCGGAGGTAGAGACCCAGTACTTC

clone_size: few
d_call: .
v_call: TRBV20-1
j_call: TRBJ2-2
cdr3_aa: CSARKFTGELFF
cdr3_nt: TGCAGTGCTAGAAAGTTCACCGGGGAGCTGTTTTTT

clone_size: .
d_call: .
v_call: TRBV5-1
j_call: TRBJ2-2
cdr3_aa: CASSAGRGLHTGERFF
cdr3_nt: TGCGCCAGCAGCGCCGGACGGGGACTCCACACCGGGGAGCGGTTTTTT

clone_size: few
d_call: .
v_call: TRBV29-1
j_call: TRBJ2-1
cdr3_aa: CSSGGGRGNNEQFF
cdr3_nt: TGCAGCTCAGGGGGAGGCAGGGGCAACAATGAGCAGTTCTTC

clone_size: .
d_call: TRBD1
v_call: TRBV6-5
j_call: TRBJ2-7
cdr3_aa: CASRRQGVNEQYF
cdr3_nt: TGTGCCAGCAGGCGACAGGGGGTGAACGAGCAGTACTTC

clone_size: .
d_call: .
v_call: TRBV15
j_call: TRBJ2-1
cdr3_aa: CASRDLDEGSCNEQFF
cdr3_nt: TGTGCCAGCAGAGATCTTGATGAGGGGTCCTGCAATGAGCAGTTCTTC

clone_size: .
d_call: TRBD1
v_call: TRBV15
j_call: TRBJ2-7
cdr3_aa: CATSAPGQGNEQYF
cdr3_nt: TGTGCCACCAGCGCACCGGGACAGGGGAACGAGCAGTACTTC

clone_size: few
d_call: .
v_call: TRBV5-1
j_call: TRBJ2-7
cdr3_aa: CASRLRSVTAEQYF
cdr3_nt: TGCGCCAGCAGACTCAGGAGTGTAACCGCCGAGCAGTACTTC

clone_size: few
d_call: .
v_call: TRBV7-2
j_call: TRBJ2-1
cdr3_aa: CASSLDRSGYNEQFF
cdr3_nt: TGTGCCAGCAGCCTTGACAGGAGTGGGTACAATGAGCAGTTCTTC

clone_size: .
d_call: TRBD1
v_call: TRBV9
j_call: TRBJ2-1
cdr3_aa: CASSVATLDRAFNRNEQFF
cdr3_nt: TGTGCCAGCAGCGTAGCTACCCTCGACAGGGCTTTTAATCGGAATGAGCAGTTCTTC

clone_size: .
d_call: TRBD1
v_call: TRBV18
j_call: TRBJ1-5
cdr3_aa: CASSGQDSNQPQHF
cdr3_nt: TGTGCCAGCTCGGGACAGGACAGCAATCAGCCCCAGCATTTT

clone_size: few
d_call: .
v_call: TRBV30
j_call: TRBJ2-7
cdr3_aa: CAGGGGAEQYF
cdr3_nt: TGTGCGGGAGGCGGCGGGGCCGAGCAGTACTTC

clone_size: .
d_call: TRBD1
v_call: TRBV7-9
j_call: TRBJ1-2
cdr3_aa: CASSATGVYGYTF
cdr3_nt: TGTGCCAGCAGCGCGACAGGGGTCTATGGCTACACCTTC

clone_size: few
d_call: .
v_call: TRBV12-3/TRBV12-4
j_call: TRBJ1-2
cdr3_aa: CASSLSGSGYGYTF
cdr3_nt: TGTGCCAGCAGTTTATCCGGGTCTGGCTATGGCTACACCTTC

clone_size: .
d_call: .
v_call: TRBV20-1
j_call: TRBJ1-2
cdr3_aa: CRAPEPVGGYTF
cdr3_nt: TGCAGGGCGCCTGAGCCTGTCGGTGGCTACACCTTC

clone_size: few
d_call: .
v_call: TRBV5-1
j_call: TRBJ1-1
cdr3_aa: CASSERDATENTEAFF
cdr3_nt: TGCGCCAGCAGCGAGCGGGACGCCACGGAGAACACTGAAGCTTTCTTT

clone_size: .
d_call: .
v_call: TRBV20-1
j_call: TRBJ2-4
cdr3_aa: CSAPEGRNAKNIQYF
cdr3_nt: TGCAGTGCCCCCGAGGGGCGGAATGCCAAAAACATTCAGTACTTC

clone_size: .
d_call: .
v_call: TRBV28
j_call: TRBJ2-5
cdr3_aa: CASRSRGGKTQYF
cdr3_nt: TGTGCCAGCAGATCCAGGGGGGGAAAGACCCAGTACTTC

clone_size: .
d_call: TRBD1
v_call: TRBV11-2
j_call: TRBJ1-2
cdr3_aa: CASSKKGLQGISSYGYTF
cdr3_nt: TGTGCCAGCAGCAAGAAGGGGCTACAGGGGATTAGTAGCTATGGCTACACCTTC

clone_size: .
d_call: TRBD2
v_call: TRBV28
j_call: TRBJ2-5
cdr3_aa: CASSLGRTSGVGETQYF
cdr3_nt: TGTGCCAGCAGTCTCGGCAGGACTAGCGGGGTTGGTGAGACCCAGTACTTC

clone_size: few
d_call: .
v_call: TRBV9
j_call: TRBJ2-7
cdr3_aa: CASSVVGDSYEQYF
cdr3_nt: TGTGCCAGCAGCGTAGTTGGGGACTCCTACGAGCAGTACTTC

clone_size: .
d_call: TRBD1
v_call: TRBV10-3
j_call: TRBJ1-1
cdr3_aa: CAIRQNRGQTEAFF
cdr3_nt: TGTGCCATCAGGCAAAACAGGGGGCAAACTGAAGCTTTCTTT

clone_size: few
d_call: .
v_call: TRBV20-1
j_call: TRBJ2-5
cdr3_aa: CSAWAIQETQYF
cdr3_nt: TGCAGTGCATGGGCGATCCAAGAGACCCAGTACTTC

clone_size: .
d_call: TRBD2
v_call: TRBV20-1
j_call: TRBJ2-5
cdr3_aa: CGASTIAGGTQETQYF
cdr3_nt: TGCGGTGCTAGCACCATAGCGGGGGGCACTCAAGAGACCCAGTACTTC

clone_size: few
d_call: .
v_call: TRBV20-1
j_call: TRBJ2-4
cdr3_aa: CRARPSRGIQYF
cdr3_nt: TGCAGGGCTAGACCCTCTCGCGGCATTCAGTACTTC

clone_size: few
d_call: .
v_call: TRBV6-1
j_call: TRBJ2-7
cdr3_aa: CASGRGEIYEQYF
cdr3_nt: TGTGCCAGCGGCAGAGGGGAAATTTACGAGCAGTACTTC

clone_size: .
d_call: .
v_call: TRBV5-1
j_call: TRBJ2-5
cdr3_aa: CASSFAGQTTETQYF
cdr3_nt: TGCGCCAGCAGCTTTGCGGGACAGACCACCGAGACCCAGTACTTC

clone_size: few
d_call: .
v_call: TRBV18
j_call: TRBJ2-1
cdr3_aa: CASSPPGKSAFF
cdr3_nt: TGTGCCAGCTCACCACCGGGGAAGTCCGCGTTCTTC

clone_size: .
d_call: .
v_call: TRBV11-2
j_call: TRBJ1-2
cdr3_aa: CASSLVLNYGYTF
cdr3_nt: TGTGCCAGCAGCTTAGTCTTGAACTATGGCTACACCTTC

clone_size: many
d_call: .
v_call: TRBV20-1
j_call: TRBJ1-4
cdr3_aa: CSALTGEKLFF
cdr3_nt: TGCAGCGCCCTGACAGGCGAAAAACTGTTTTTT

clone_size: .
d_call: TRBD1
v_call: TRBV5-1
j_call: TRBJ1-5
cdr3_aa: CATLRGRQPQHF
cdr3_nt: TGCGCCACGCTGAGGGGGCGGCAGCCCCAGCATTTT

clone_size: many
d_call: TRBD1
v_call: TRBV7-2
j_call: TRBJ1-1
cdr3_aa: CASSPWGQGSAFF
cdr3_nt: TGTGCCAGCAGCCCCTGGGGACAGGGTTCAGCTTTCTTT

clone_size: many
d_call: TRBD1
v_call: TRBV5-1
j_call: TRBJ2-1
cdr3_aa: CASSSGQESEQFF
cdr3_nt: TGCGCCAGCAGCTCCGGACAGGAAAGTGAGCAGTTCTTC

clone_size: .
d_call: .
v_call: TRBV29-1
j_call: TRBJ2-5
cdr3_aa: CSVEEPIEETQYF
cdr3_nt: TGCAGCGTTGAAGAACCGATCGAAGAGACCCAGTACTTC